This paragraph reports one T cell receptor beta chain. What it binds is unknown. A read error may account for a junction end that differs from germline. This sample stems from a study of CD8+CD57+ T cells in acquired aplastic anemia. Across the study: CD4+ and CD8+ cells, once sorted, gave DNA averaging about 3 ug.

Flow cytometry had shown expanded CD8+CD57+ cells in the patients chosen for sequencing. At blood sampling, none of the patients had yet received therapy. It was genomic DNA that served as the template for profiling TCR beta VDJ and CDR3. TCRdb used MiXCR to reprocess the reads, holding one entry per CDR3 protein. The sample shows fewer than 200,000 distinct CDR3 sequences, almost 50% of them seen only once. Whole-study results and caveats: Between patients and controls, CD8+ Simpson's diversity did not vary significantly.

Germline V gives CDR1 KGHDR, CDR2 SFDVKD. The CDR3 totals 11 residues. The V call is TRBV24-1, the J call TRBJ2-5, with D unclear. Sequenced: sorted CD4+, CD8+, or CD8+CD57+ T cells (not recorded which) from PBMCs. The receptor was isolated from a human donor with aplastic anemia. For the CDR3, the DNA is TGTGCCAGCAGTGACTGGGAGACCCAGTACTTC. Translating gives CASSDWETQYF.